Sequencing of this T cell receptor beta chain was carried out in a study of blood T cell repertoires in COVID-19. The table lists this clone with a few counts. Original methodology: Amplifying reference gene primers gave estimates of nucleated cell counts. This table comes from immunoSEQ multiplex PCR, and its TCRdb copy is limited to in-frame clones, with some not included. V and J calls and clone size follow that table, whereas D and trimming were derived from the DNA. Here the sample spans under 350,000 clones, around nine tenths being singletons. Germline values: CDR1 MNHEY, CDR2 SVGAGI. Trimming took 5 bases from V and 3 from J; bases not matched to a gene: 1. This CDR3 region has 13 residues.

The sequenced material came from peripheral blood. The clonotype originates from a man between 70 and 80 years old with acute or convalescent COVID-19. The genes are TRBV6-5 and TRBJ1-1; 9 bases line up with TRBD1. The CDR3 loop reads CASSRTGDTEAFF. Here the CDR3 DNA reads TGTGCCAGCAGTAGGACAGGGGACACTGAAGCTTTCTTT.